Shown below are 18 T cell receptor beta chains from a single sample sequenced in a study of T cell clonotyping in hematopoietic cell transplantation (dated by TCRdb to the early 2020s). The method behind the library was the immunoSEQ multiplex PCR assay. The table comes from immuneACCESS by way of TCRdb, which keeps in-frame sequences with V and J called. Part of the clones is missing from these tables; in studies checked, under half for an unresolved V gene and the rest for unknown reasons. This sample has 5,500 to 7,000 clones in its table, and 86% of those were observed once. Around 13% of the sample lies in the top ten. Explained via the paper, the time point label denotes: 180 days after allo-HCT. The sample consisted of peripheral blood mononuclear cells, taken 180 days after allogeneic stem cell transplant. The receptors here all came from a female patient in her fifties who had an allogeneic stem cell transplant from an unrelated donor, so the T cells may come from the graft donor. Some clones in this sample may be carry-over from other donors' samples.

The count of this clone is one. CDR3 region: CASSWGGGVYTEAFF. The DNA for the CDR3 is TGTGCCAGCAGTTGGGGAGGTGGTGTGTACACTGAAGCTTTCTTT. V usage is TRBV7-9 and J usage is TRBJ1-1; no clear D. Trimming removed 6 bases at V and 3 bases at J, with 17 bases between. Looked up from germline, CDR1 is SEHNR and CDR2 is FQNEAQ (reference sequence). CDR3 length equals 15 residues.

The chain combines TRBV4-1 with TRBJ2-2; no definite D call. V dropped 0 bases and J dropped 0 bases, with 8 bases sitting between them. The CDR3 has 16 amino acids. CDR1 and CDR2 from the germline V gene are MGHRA and YSYEKL. CDR3 loop: CASSQEVTANTGELFF. DNA of the CDR3: TGCGCCAGCAGCCAAGAGGTTACGGCGAACACCGGGGAGCTGTTTTTT.

The chain couples TRBV27 to TRBJ1-6; no reliable D call. CDR1 is MNHEY, CDR2 SMNVEV, per germline (reference sequence). This CDR3 is 14 amino acids long. The germline V and J ends were trimmed by 3 bases and 9 bases, with 12 bases remaining between them. CDR3 amino acids: CASSFLTESSPLHF. The CDR3 nucleotides read TGTGCCAGCAGTTTCCTCACGGAAAGTTCACCCCTCCACTTT.

This clone was picked up one time. This chain uses TRBV7-9 with TRBJ2-7; D is undetermined. In germline, CDR1 is SEHNR, CDR2 FQNEAQ (reference sequence). The CDR3 is made up of 11 amino acids. V was pared by 3 bases and J by 2 bases, with 2 bases between. CDR3 DNA: TGTGCCAGCAGCTTCACCTACGAGCAGTACTTC. It specifies CASSFTYEQYF.

This rearrangement joins TRBV4-1 to TRBJ2-7; D ambiguous. V was trimmed by 4 bases and J by 9 bases, leaving 25 bases between them. The CDR3 runs 16 residues. Germline V gene data show CDR1 as MGHRA and CDR2 as YSYEKL. The CDR3 sequence: CASSPEPAALALVQYF. For the CDR3, the DNA is TGCGCCAGCAGCCCCGAGCCGGCCGCACTGGCGCTAGTGCAGTACTTC.

This chain connects TRBV5-1 to TRBJ2-5, with D perhaps matching TRBD1 (6 bases). Germline V CDR1 and CDR2: SGHRS, YFSETQ. Trimming removed 2 bases at V and 4 bases at J, with 12 bases between. The length of the CDR3 is 14 residues. This CDR3 is CASSLKQGGETQYF. CDR3 DNA sequence: TGCGCCAGCAGCTTAAAACAGGGCGGAGAGACCCAGTACTTC.

This clone has just one count. The rearrangement links TRBV27 to TRBJ2-3; 10 positions match TRBD2. V shed 5 bases, J shed 2 bases, and the junction held 4 bases outside the gene matches. The CDR3 contains 15 residues. Germline values: CDR1 MNHEY, CDR2 SMNVEV (reference sequence). The CDR3 reads CASSLAGEITDTQYF. As DNA, the CDR3 is TGTGCCAGCAGTCTAGCGGGGGAGATCACAGATACGCAGTATTTT.

This clone showed up just a few times. The chain combines TRBV27 with TRBJ2-2, with TRBD1 matching 8 bases. The CDR3 consists of 13 residues. Germline V gives CDR1 MNHEY, CDR2 SMNVEV (reference sequence). J was trimmed by 6 bases and V by 4 bases; bases with no gene match: 1. The CDR3 DNA reads as TGTGCCAGCAGTTGGACAGGGCCCGGGGAGCTGTTTTTT. Translation: CASSWTGPGELFF.

The chain links TRBV6-1 to TRBJ1-2, with D maybe TRBD1 (5 bases). This CDR3 has 13 amino acids. The V end was cut by 0 bases, the J end by 8 bases, with 10 bases between. Germline lookup yields CDR1 MNHNS and CDR2 SASEGT. CDR3 DNA sequence: TGTGCCAGCAGTGAAGCTTCAGGGTACGGCTACACCTTC. Its translation: CASSEASGYGYTF.

This chain links TRBV14 with TRBJ2-6; 8 nucleotides align to TRBD2. V lost 0 bases, J lost 4 bases, and 11 bases stayed unmatched. The CDR3 sequence is 19 residues long. Germline V gene lookup returns CDR1 SGHDN and CDR2 FVKESK. The CDR3 region has the DNA TGTGCCAGCAGCCAAGATCCTCGGGGGGGGGCGCGCGGGGCCAACGTCCTGACTTTC. Its translation: CASSQDPRGGARGANVLTF.

This sequence joins TRBV19 and TRBJ2-3; TRBD2 matches 7 bases. Germline loops: CDR1 LNHDA, CDR2 SQIVND (reference sequence). CDR3 length equals 14 residues. Germline trimming cut 5 bases from V and 3 bases from J; bases unmatched to any gene: 5. Written as DNA, the CDR3 is TGTGCCAGTAGTGACCGGACTAGTACAGATACGCAGTATTTT. Translated: CASSDRTSTDTQYF.

V gene TRBV7-9 combines with J gene TRBJ1-6; D remains ambiguous. The V gene's germline CDR1 is SEHNR and CDR2 FQNEAQ (reference sequence). Trimming shortened V by 2 bases and J by 10 bases, and 6 bases separated the two germline ends. The length of the CDR3 is 12 residues. Here the CDR3 reads CASSLLGSPLHF. The CDR3 DNA follows: TGTGCCAGCAGCTTACTGGGCTCACCCCTCCACTTT.

The genes are TRBV19 and TRBJ2-1; TRBD2 agrees at 10 bases. Germline V CDR1 and CDR2: LNHDA, SQIVND (reference sequence). V lost 3 bases and J lost 4; bases outside the gene matches: 3. The length of the CDR3 is 15 residues. This CDR3 reads CASSMTSGQYNEQFF. DNA of the CDR3: TGTGCCAGTAGTATGACTAGCGGGCAGTACAATGAGCAGTTCTTC.

This clone is a singleton in its sample. This rearrangement joins TRBV9 to TRBJ1-3; no clear D. V lost 0 bases to trimming and J lost 4 bases, with 8 bases between them. Germline assignment: CDR1 SGDLS and CDR2 YYNGEE. The CDR3 length is 14 residues. The CDR3 spells CASSVAGEGNTIYF. In DNA, the CDR3 is TGTGCCAGCAGCGTAGCTGGGGAAGGAAACACCATATATTTT.

This clone was seen a few times. This chain connects TRBV6-1 to TRBJ1-2; no reliable D call. Trimming took 0 bases from V and 4 from J, leaving 9 bases between them. This CDR3 spans 14 amino acids. CDR1 and CDR2 (germline): MNHNS, SASEGT. This CDR3 is CASSEASAVYGYTF. The CDR3 DNA is TGTGCCAGCAGTGAAGCGTCGGCAGTCTATGGCTACACCTTC.

V gene TRBV28 combines with J gene TRBJ2-2, with D possibly TRBD2 on 6 matching bases. The CDR3 loop spans 13 amino acids. Trimming pared 7 bases from V and 7 bases from J, leaving 13 bases between. Germline V lookup: CDR1 MDHEN, CDR2 SYDVKM. The CDR3 here is CASTPAGSGELFF. The CDR3 coding sequence is TGTGCCAGCACCCCGGCCGGGAGCGGGGAGCTGTTTTTT. The variable domain in full, with the rest retrieved from reference TRBV28 and TRBJ2-2, is DVKVTQSSRYLVKRTGEKVFLECVQDMDHENMFWYRQDPGLGLRLIYFSYDVKMKEKGDIPEGYSVSREKKERFSLILESASTNQTSMYLCASTPAGSGELFFGEGSRLTVL.

The chain joins TRBV5-1 to TRBJ1-5; D is perhaps TRBD1 (5 bases). Germline assignment: CDR1 SGHRS and CDR2 YFSETQ. The CDR3 sequence is 15 residues long. Trimming stripped 4 bases from V and 3 bases from J, with 14 bases between. CDR3 bases: TGCGCCAGCAGCCAGGCGTTGGGGGACAATCAGCCCCAGCATTTT. This encodes CASSQALGDNQPQHF.

This clone was counted only a few times. The chain employs TRBV7-2 and TRBJ2-6; D uncertain. The length of the CDR3 is 15 residues. The germline gives CDR1 SGHTA, CDR2 FQGNSA. With 7 bases removed from V and 0 bases from J, the gap between germline ends came to 10 bases. Here the CDR3 reads CASTVTNSGANVLTF. DNA for the CDR3: TGTGCCAGCACCGTCACCAACTCTGGGGCCAACGTCCTGACTTTC.